This is a list of T cell receptor beta chains from one sample in a study of blood T cell repertoires in COVID-19. Sequencing was performed with immunoSEQ multiplex PCR; in TCRdb, only in-frame clones are kept and a portion is missing. Among about 100,000 clones listed, almost 95% were seen once. The sample was peripheral blood. These receptors all stem from a man aged 50 to 59 with active COVID-19. Both conserved end residues are part of each CDR3. Fields, in order: clone size, J gene, V gene, CDR3 protein. Some rows have no size entry. The others give once, few or many, or a class for an expanded clone.

clone size: .; J gene: TRBJ2-3; V gene: TRBV10-1; CDR3 protein: CASSGGRAEDTQYF
clone size: .; J gene: TRBJ1-5; V gene: TRBV3-1/TRBV3-2; CDR3 protein: CASSQEFGGSQPQHF
clone size: .; J gene: TRBJ2-3; V gene: TRBV5-5; CDR3 protein: CASSLLSAGGADTQYF
clone size: .; J gene: TRBJ2-2; V gene: TRBV2; CDR3 protein: CASSERLPPNTGELFF
clone size: .; J gene: TRBJ2-7; V gene: TRBV24-1; CDR3 protein: CATSERGFEQYF
clone size: .; J gene: TRBJ2-7; V gene: TRBV28; CDR3 protein: CASRLGRGEQYF
clone size: once; J gene: TRBJ1-1; V gene: TRBV5-1; CDR3 protein: CASSLSATGTEAFF
clone size: .; J gene: TRBJ2-3; V gene: TRBV10-3; CDR3 protein: CAIRGTSGSADTQYF
clone size: .; J gene: TRBJ2-7; V gene: TRBV18; CDR3 protein: CASSPSRGVNEQYF
clone size: once; J gene: TRBJ2-1; V gene: TRBV2; CDR3 protein: CASSDPTSGRNEQFF
clone size: .; J gene: TRBJ2-7; V gene: TRBV19; CDR3 protein: CASSTGGSASEQYF
clone size: .; J gene: TRBJ1-4; V gene: TRBV5-8; CDR3 protein: CASSLRGLGEKLFF
clone size: .; J gene: TRBJ1-5; V gene: TRBV19; CDR3 protein: CASSTIQGDNQPQHF
clone size: .; J gene: TRBJ2-1; V gene: TRBV29-1; CDR3 protein: CSVEMARGSVLISYNEQFF
clone size: .; J gene: TRBJ2-1; V gene: TRBV27; CDR3 protein: CASSLTGRNEQFF
clone size: once; J gene: TRBJ1-4; V gene: TRBV2; CDR3 protein: CASRFGTVNEKLFF
clone size: .; J gene: TRBJ2-3; V gene: TRBV30; CDR3 protein: CAWTRGLAGADTQYF
clone size: once; J gene: TRBJ1-1; V gene: TRBV5-1; CDR3 protein: CASSLDREGGEAFF
clone size: .; J gene: TRBJ1-5; V gene: TRBV30; CDR3 protein: CAWSTGRLGNQPQHF
clone size: .; J gene: TRBJ1-5; V gene: TRBV7-9; CDR3 protein: CASSHGNGERYQPQHF
clone size: once; J gene: TRBJ2-7; V gene: TRBV5-5; CDR3 protein: CASSLISGSQRAYEQYF
clone size: once; J gene: TRBJ2-1; V gene: TRBV24-1; CDR3 protein: CATSDLRQGTGNEQFF
clone size: .; J gene: TRBJ1-1; V gene: TRBV28; CDR3 protein: CASSLLETGAFF
clone size: once; J gene: TRBJ2-1; V gene: TRBV6-2/TRBV6-3; CDR3 protein: CASSRLASEQFF
clone size: once; J gene: TRBJ2-3; V gene: TRBV27; CDR3 protein: CASTPMGRFTDTQYF
clone size: .; J gene: TRBJ1-4; V gene: TRBV6-6; CDR3 protein: CASINIATNEKLFF
clone size: .; J gene: TRBJ1-2; V gene: TRBV28; CDR3 protein: CASSLGRTGGYGYTF
clone size: .; J gene: TRBJ2-7; V gene: TRBV19; CDR3 protein: CASSGRTSGVPDPYEQYF
clone size: .; J gene: TRBJ2-2; V gene: TRBV2; CDR3 protein: CASSERLAGELAGELFF
clone size: .; J gene: TRBJ1-5; V gene: TRBV15; CDR3 protein: CATSNRVGNQPQHF
clone size: .; J gene: TRBJ1-1; V gene: TRBV5-1; CDR3 protein: CASSLSGDTEAFF
clone size: .; J gene: TRBJ1-3; V gene: TRBV7-2; CDR3 protein: CASSLDESSGNTIYF
clone size: .; J gene: TRBJ2-4; V gene: TRBV6-5; CDR3 protein: CAGRLAGAMDIQYF
clone size: .; J gene: TRBJ2-2; V gene: TRBV28; CDR3 protein: CASSKTGLAGTGELFF
clone size: .; J gene: TRBJ2-3; V gene: TRBV27; CDR3 protein: CASKFTGGGGTDTQYF
clone size: .; J gene: TRBJ2-6; V gene: TRBV6-5; CDR3 protein: CASNNGGPGANVLTF
clone size: .; J gene: TRBJ2-7; V gene: TRBV27; CDR3 protein: CASSLTHREGGYEQYF
clone size: .; J gene: TRBJ2-2; V gene: TRBV7-2; CDR3 protein: CASTPLRSGELFF
clone size: .; J gene: TRBJ2-5; V gene: TRBV7-9; CDR3 protein: CASRLETQGETQYF
clone size: .; J gene: TRBJ2-7; V gene: TRBV2; CDR3 protein: CASSRTDEQYF
clone size: .; J gene: TRBJ2-7; V gene: TRBV5-4; CDR3 protein: CASSRDSYEQYF
clone size: once; J gene: TRBJ1-2; V gene: TRBV30; CDR3 protein: CAWTEPRAEYGYTF
clone size: .; J gene: TRBJ2-7; V gene: TRBV5-1; CDR3 protein: CASSLSSGNSGREQYF
clone size: .; J gene: TRBJ1-4; V gene: TRBV28; CDR3 protein: CASSRTGGEKLFF
clone size: .; J gene: TRBJ1-1; V gene: TRBV11-2; CDR3 protein: CASSLPAGGIEAFF